These 16 T cell receptor beta chains were all obtained from the same sample, sequenced in a study of Graves' ophthalmopathy and Graves' hyperthyroidism. RNA transcripts were the source from which TCR beta CDR3 regions were amplified. After a first-round RT-PCR with HTBI primers, a second-round multiplex PCR was run. TCRdb passed the multiplex PCR reads through MiXCR, listing each CDR3 protein once. This sample has about 210,000 distinct CDR3 sequences, with just under 30% found just once. Sequences were obtained from peripheral blood. The receptors were gathered from a man in his forties or fifties with Graves' ophthalmopathy.

This clonotype was detected many times. This may be a read error, as it is one base from a much larger clone. The V call is TRBV12-3 or TRBV12-4, the J call TRBJ1-1; D perhaps matches TRBD1 (5 bases). The CDR3 covers 19 residues. The CDR3 coding sequence is TGTGCCAGCAGTTTAAAGAAACTGGACATCTTGAGCATGAACACTGAAGCTTCCTTT. It translates to CASSLKKLDILSMNTEASF.

This clonotype has a count of ten or more. The V call is TRBV6-5, the J call TRBJ2-7; 8 bases fit TRBD2. The V gene's germline CDR1 is MNHEY and CDR2 SVGAGI. The CDR3 is 13 residues long. The trim removed 6 bases at V and 4 bases at J, leaving 5 bases unmatched. The chain's CDR3 is CASRLTSEYEQYF. The CDR3 coding sequence is TGTGCCAGCAGACTGACTAGCGAGTACGAGCAGTACTTC.

In its sample, this clonotype was seen many times. V is TRBV7-2 and J is TRBJ2-6; D possibly uses TRBD1 or TRBD2 (5 bases each). The CDR3 sequence is 14 residues long. V lost 7 bases to trimming and J lost 4 bases, with 11 bases between them. Germline V gene sequence: CDR1 SGHTA, CDR2 FQGNSA. The CDR3, as DNA: TGTGCCAGCACCCGAGGGGTAGGGGCCAACGTCCTGACTTTC. It yields the protein CASTRGVGANVLTF.

The chain recombines TRBV24-1 with TRBJ2-7; 10 nucleotides agree with TRBD2. V gave up 0 bases and J gave up 3 bases; unmatched junction bases: 7. This CDR3 has 17 residues. The germline V gene encodes CDR1 KGHDR and CDR2 SFDVKD. CDR3 in amino acids: CATSDLNSGGTIYEQYF. The CDR3, as DNA: TGTGCCACCAGTGATTTGAATAGCGGGGGGACTATCTACGAGCAGTACTTC.

This clonotype was observed at least ten times. This chain connects TRBV7-9 to TRBJ1-5, with a tentative D call TRBD1 (6 bases). The CDR3 extends over 16 amino acids. CDR1 is SEHNR, CDR2 FQNEAQ, per germline (reference sequence). The germline V and J ends were trimmed by 1 base and 3 bases, with 13 bases remaining between them. CDR3 residues: CASSLDGTMDNQPQHF. In nucleotides, the CDR3 is TGTGCCAGCAGCTTAGATGGGACAATGGACAATCAGCCCCAGCATTTT.

This clonotype was picked up many times. CDR3 in amino acids: CASSFGLAGGGELFF. The CDR3 region has the DNA TGTGCCAGCAGTTTTGGACTAGCGGGAGGCGGGGAGCTGTTTTTT. The chain carries TRBV27 and TRBJ2-2; 14 nucleotides align to TRBD2. There are 15 residues in the CDR3. Trimming cost V 3 bases and J 7 bases; bases outside gene matches: 1. The germline gives CDR1 MNHEY, CDR2 SMNVEV (reference sequence).

This clonotype occurred many times. This rearrangement joins TRBV20-1 to TRBJ1-1, with 7 bases matching TRBD1. V dropped 4 bases and J dropped 0; count of bases not matched to a gene: 8. The CDR3 is 15 residues long. Germline CDR1 and CDR2: DFQATT and SNEGSKA (reference sequence). The CDR3 bases are TGCAGTGCTATTGGGACAGCCTCCATGAACACTGAAGCTTTCTTT. Amino acids: CSAIGTASMNTEAFF.

This clonotype was seen repeatedly, ten times or more. This rearrangement joins TRBV18 to TRBJ2-1; TRBD2 agrees at 11 bases. Losses at the gene ends were 3 bases for V and 4 bases for J; bases not matched to a gene: 11. The germline gives CDR1 KGHSH, CDR2 LQKENI. The CDR3 extends over 18 amino acids. DNA of the CDR3: TGTGCCAGCTCACCCAGCGCCCTACTAGCGGGAGATTACAATGAGCAGTTCTTC. Amino acid sequence: CASSPSALLAGDYNEQFF.

V gene TRBV20-1 combines with J gene TRBJ2-7, with D perhaps TRBD1 or TRBD2 (5 bases each). Trimming took off 3 bases at V and 0 bases at J, with 15 bases between the two ends. Per the germline V gene, CDR1 is DFQATT and CDR2 is SNEGSKA (reference sequence). This CDR3 has 15 residues. CDR3 protein: CSASPTGTVSYEQYF. The CDR3 DNA follows: TGCAGTGCTAGCCCAACCGGGACGGTCTCCTACGAGCAGTACTTC.

This clonotype appeared many times. This sequence joins TRBV7-9 and TRBJ2-7; D gene ambiguous. Germline assignment: CDR1 SEHNR and CDR2 FQNEAQ (reference sequence). The CDR3 is made up of 11 amino acids. Trimming stripped 4 bases from V and 5 bases from J, with 6 bases between. In DNA, the CDR3 is TGTGCCAGCAGCTCCCAACACGAGCAGTACTTC. As protein: CASSSQHEQYF.

This sequence joins TRBV20-1 and TRBJ2-2; possibly TRBD1 for D (6 bases). Germline CDR1 is DFQATT and CDR2 is SNEGSKA (reference sequence). This CDR3 is 15 amino acids long. Trimming pared 2 bases from V and 0 bases from J, leaving 10 bases between. The CDR3 sequence is CSARPGVSNTGELFF. The CDR3 DNA follows: TGCAGTGCTAGACCAGGGGTTTCGAACACCGGGGAGCTGTTTTTT.

This clonotype was counted ten times or more. The rearrangement links TRBV27 to TRBJ2-5; a possible D gene is TRBD1 (5 bases). In germline, CDR1 is MNHEY, CDR2 SMNVEV (reference sequence). The CDR3 length is 18 residues. V was cut by 2 bases and J by 1 base, with 20 bases left in between. The CDR3 is CASSLPFQGVLFQETQYF. Here the CDR3 DNA reads TGTGCCAGCAGTTTACCCTTCCAGGGCGTTTTGTTCCAAGAGACCCAGTACTTC.

This chain connects TRBV28 to TRBJ2-7; weak D call: TRBD2 (5 bases). Trimming removed 2 bases at V and 2 bases at J, with 10 bases between. This CDR3 contains 14 residues. Per germline, CDR1 MDHEN and CDR2 SYDVKM. The CDR3 DNA reads as TGTGCCAGCAGTTTAACGCGGGCCCCCTACGAGCAGTACTTC. Its translation is CASSLTRAPYEQYF.

This clonotype was seen ten or more times. V is TRBV6-2 or TRBV6-3 and J is TRBJ1-5, with a weak D call TRBD1 (5 bases). V shed 4 bases and J shed 0 bases, with 10 bases lying between them. This CDR3 spans 15 amino acids. The germline gives CDR1 MNHEY, CDR2 SVGEGT. The CDR3, as DNA: TGTGCCAGCAGTTCCGGGACCCTTAGCAATCAGCCCCAGCATTTT. Protein product: CASSSGTLSNQPQHF.

This clonotype was counted ten times or more. This chain links TRBV5-1 with TRBJ2-7; 10 positions agree with TRBD2. J gave up 5 bases and V 1 base, and 3 bases lay outside the gene matches. Germline CDR1 reads SGHRS; CDR2 reads YFSETQ. This CDR3 has 14 residues. CDR3 in amino acids: CASSLLAGEDEQYF. For the CDR3, the DNA is TGCGCCAGCAGCTTGCTAGCGGGAGAAGACGAGCAGTACTTC.

The gene calls are TRBV5-5 and TRBJ1-1; no definite D call. Germline CDR1 and CDR2: SGHKS and YYEKEE (reference sequence). Trimming took off 1 base at V and 1 base at J, with 11 bases between the two ends. The CDR3 has 15 residues. The CDR3 DNA sequence: TGTGCCAGCAGCTTGAGGTGGAACCCGAACACTGAAGCTTTCTTT. Translating gives CASSLRWNPNTEAFF. Variable domain in full (rest from reference TRBV5-5 and TRBJ1-1): DAGVTQSPTHLIKTRGQQVTLRCSPISGHKSVSWYQQVLGQGPQFIFQYYEKEERGRGNFPDRFSARQFPNYSSELNVNALLLGDSALYLCASSLRWNPNTEAFFGQGTRLTVV.